Listed here are 2 T cell receptor beta chains from one sample, sequenced in a study of cytomegalovirus exposure and HLA in healthy donors. PCR employed 60 Vbeta and 13 Jbeta primers. Repertoires were generated with immunoSEQ multiplex PCR, while TCRdb's copy carries only in-frame clones and drops some. The sample includes 25,000 to 35,000 clones. The specimen was PBMCs. The receptor set was obtained from a woman aged 40 to 50 in good health and CMV-seropositive.

The chain is built from TRBV18 and TRBJ2-7; D call uncertain. Per the germline V gene, CDR1 is KGHSH and CDR2 is LQKENI. Trimming took 3 bases from V and 2 from J, leaving 14 bases between them. The CDR3 is made up of 15 amino acids. CDR3 nucleotide sequence: TGTGCCAGCTCACCCCCAGGAAAGTTACCCTACGAGCAGTACTTC. This sequence encodes CASSPPGKLPYEQYF. The full variable domain, in which reference TRBV18 and TRBJ2-7 provide the parts outside the CDR3, is NAGVMQNPRHLVRRRGQEARLRCSPMKGHSHVYWYRQLPEEGLKFMVYLQKENIIDESGMPKERFSAEFPKEGPSILRIQQVVRGDSAAYFCASSPPGKLPYEQYFGPGTRLTVT.

The chain couples TRBV20-1 to TRBJ1-3; D uncertain. Germline CDR1 is DFQATT and CDR2 is SNEGSKA (reference sequence). With 3 bases removed from V and 4 bases from J, the gap between germline ends came to 4 bases. The CDR3 extends over 11 amino acids. The CDR3 DNA reads TGCAGTGCTAGTCCAGGAAACACCATATATTTT. Its protein product is CSASPGNTIYF.